This T cell receptor beta chain emerged from a study of shared clonotypes between healthy human individuals (TCRdb year 2020). Concerning the study at large: A couple of women and a few men aged 18 to 49 years were included in the cohort. To increase sequencing depth and limit assay-specific biases, TCR repertoire library preparation and sequencing were carried out by different laboratories using diverse techniques. For each donor, CD4 naive and CD4 memory were each run on three plates, CD8 naive on two plates, and CD8 memory on one plate. Blood TCR repertoires of 5 or 6 healthy adults were deeply sequenced to estimate repertoire size and the extent of clonotype sharing between individuals. Each donor's leukapheresis produced roughly between roughly 0.85 and 10 billion PBMCs. What the authors observed across the whole study: Because the study included a small number of donors, the genetic and exposure-history diversity represented was limited. Sampling was limited to blood, and TCR repertoires in tissue likely differ from TCR repertoires in blood. Across a handful of donors, 4.5% to 6.5% of naive CD4, roughly 3.3% of naive CD8, 2% to 2.5% of memory CD4, and 0.4% to 0.45% of memory CD8 clonotypes were shared. Based on pairwise subsampling, the degree of clonotype sharing among donors was expected to be affected by sequencing depth. Larger estimated clonotype richness was generally found for naive subsets than for memory subsets. Compared with non-shared clonotypes, the clonotypes found in all four sorted-subset donors had higher generation probabilities. Rarefaction of sorted-subset datasets indicated incomplete sequencing despite the large sequencing depth.

Based on the germline V gene, the CDR1 and CDR2 sequences are ENHRY and SYGVKD. From the cysteine up to the phenylalanine, the CDR3 has a length of 22 residues. Only the CDR3 part of the read is kept: 66 bases, read in frame from the first base. From V the trimming removes 6 bases and from J it removes 0 bases, while the gene matches leave 24 bases of the junction unaccounted for. This clone was observed a single time. The antigen it recognizes is unknown. Within one base of it there is no much larger clone, and no base qualities were kept. Using the deep immunoSEQ assay, multiplex PCR amplified TCR CDR3 regions from genomic DNA. For each cell subset, the extracted genomic DNA was distributed evenly across all wells of several immunoSEQ 96-well plates, and each plate served as one replicate. Each replicate PCR for sorted subsets received 200 ng genomic DNA, equal to about 30,000 T cell genomes. Purified libraries were measured with a Qubit 3.0 fluorometer, size-checked on a Bioanalyzer 2100, and measured again with the KAPA Library Quantification kit. A separate single-read 150-cycle Illumina NextSeq 550 flow cell was used to sequence each immunoSEQ 96-well plate. The paper's processing steps were these. Because only junctional sequences without quality scores were contained in the immunoSEQ output, filtering matching that applied to full-length reads could not be performed. To assign V/J genes and CDR3, sequences were annotated using PyIR, a Python wrapper for IgBLAST v1.9, with IMGT germline references. Reads with weak V/J assignments (E-value above 1e-6), missing CDR3, stop codons, out-of-frame junctions, or ambiguous translated residues were removed. V3J clonotypes were defined as sequences sharing an identical inferred V gene, J gene, and CDR3 amino acid sequence. Percentage overlap between repertoires was calculated by dividing the number of shared unique clonotypes by the size of the smaller repertoire. Repertoire richness was assessed with RTK rarefaction, the Chao1 estimator, and Recon v2.1 estimates of unobserved clonotypes. Generation probabilities were computed with OLGA for all TCRbeta clonotypes obtained by the gDNA method from several donors. As stored in TCRdb, this immuneACCESS dataset retains in-frame rearrangements with V and J assigned. A fraction of the clones does not appear; measured against another copy, unresolved V genes explain less than half of the discrepancy, and the remainder lacks a known reason. Clone size and V and J calls were adopted from that table, with D and trimming inferred from the DNA. A total of roughly 2,000,000 clones appear in this sample, roughly 95% of them only once. The ten largest clones capture approximately 1.7% of the sample.

For the CD8 naive samples, CD45RO-negative cells were positively selected for CCR7, yielding a CD45RA+CCR7+ population from which TemRA cells were excluded. The donors were healthy, HIV-negative adults who had no recently reported acute infections or vaccinations. Only Caucasian adults living in Nashville, Tennessee, USA were represented among the donors. Blood was obtained by leukapheresis, after which PBMCs were separated by Ficoll-Histopaque density gradient centrifugation and cryopreserved in liquid nitrogen vapor phase. Analytical flow cytometry was used to check the purity and quantity of every magnetically sorted T cell population. Genomic DNA was isolated from every sorted fraction and measured by UV absorbance on a Nanodrop 2000c.

This sequence originates from a man between 18 and 35 years old in good health. Some clones in this sample may be carry-over from other donors' samples. This chain joins TRBV10-3 to TRBJ2-3; 10 central nucleotides agree with TRBD2. The sample comprised naive CD8+ T cells from PBMCs. Explained via the paper, the cell subset or site label denotes: CD45RA+CCR7+. The CDR3 sequence is CAIRPLAGESPRLILSTDTQYF. The nucleotides are TGTGCCATCAGACCCCTAGCGGGAGAATCCCCCCGATTGATCTTAAGCACAGATACGCAGTATTTT.